Reported below is one TCR beta chain. The antigen is unknown. The record originates from a study of T cells in localized non-small cell lung cancer. The study's findings and limits: A denser population of T cells in blood accompanied longer overall survival.

V was shortened by 4 bases and J by 6 bases, with 17 bases between the two germline ends. Looked up from germline, CDR1 is SGHDT and CDR2 is YYEEEE. The CDR3 extends over 14 amino acids. This table comes from immunoSEQ multiplex PCR, and its TCRdb copy is limited to in-frame clones, with some not included. The data hold roughly 39,000 clones, with more than 75% observed a single time. The TCR originated in a man between 18 and 49 years old with stage I lung adenocarcinoma. The sequencing used peripheral blood, collected before any cancer treatment. The genes are TRBV5-6 and TRBJ2-7; D could derive from TRBD1 or TRBD2 (5 bases each). CDR3 nucleotide sequence: TGTGCCAGCAGCCTGGGACCGTCCAAAGGCGAGCAGTACTTC. Encoded protein: CASSLGPSKGEQYF.